These 9 T cell receptor beta chains were sequenced from one sample in a study of T cells in Graves' hyperthyroidism and ophthalmopathy. The investigators amplified TCR beta CDR3 regions from RNA transcripts. A set of HTBI primers served as the primers for a first-round RT-PCR of the TCR CDR3. A single record per CDR3 protein comes from TCRdb applying MiXCR to the multiplex PCR reads. The sample has under 350,000 distinct CDR3 sequences, roughly a fifth seen once. The sample taken for sequencing was blood. Every receptor here comes from a woman aged 45-65 years with Graves' hyperthyroidism.

The chain couples TRBV4-1 to TRBJ2-1; 11 bases are shared with TRBD2. Germline CDR1 is MGHRA and CDR2 is YSYEKL. The CDR3 extends over 20 amino acids. The junction had 18 bases not matched to a gene; V was cut back by 0 bases and J by 8 bases. The CDR3 sequence: CASSQDPTGTSGTDGDEQFF. DNA for the CDR3: TGCGCCAGCAGCCAAGATCCAACAGGGACTAGCGGAACCGATGGGGATGAGCAGTTCTTC.

The genes are TRBV3-1 and TRBJ1-3; the D is unclear. CDR3 length: 14 residues. CDR1 is LGHDT, CDR2 YNNKEL, per germline (reference sequence). V lost 1 base to trimming and J lost 3 bases, with 7 bases between them. CDR3 region: CASSQGTFGNTIYF. The DNA of the CDR3 is TGTGCCAGCAGCCAAGGGACTTTTGGAAACACCATATATTTT. Full variable domain (rest looked up from reference TRBV3-1 and TRBJ1-3): DTAVSQTPKYLVTQMGNDKSIKCEQNLGHDTMYWYKQDSKKFLKIMFSYNNKELIINETVPNRFSPKSPDKAHLNLHINSLELGDSAVYFCASSQGTFGNTIYFGEGSWLTVV.

The sample holds many counts of this clonotype. This chain links TRBV12-3 or TRBV12-4 with TRBJ1-1, with unresolved D. The CDR3 totals 13 residues. Trimming removed 8 bases from V and 4 bases from J, with 14 bases in between. Here the CDR3 DNA reads TGTGCCAGCGCTGGAGGGAGAGGCACTGAAGCTTTCTTT. It yields the protein CASAGGRGTEAFF.

The V and J genes are TRBV6-1 and TRBJ1-1; a possible D gene is TRBD1 (6 bases). Germline V gene sequence: CDR1 MNHNS, CDR2 SASEGT. The CDR3 extends over 15 amino acids. The germline V and J ends were trimmed by 6 bases and 1 base, with 15 bases remaining between them. The CDR3 region is CASRFPGQGNTEAFF. The CDR3 DNA follows: TGTGCCAGCAGATTCCCGGGACAAGGGAACACTGAAGCTTTCTTT.

This rearrangement joins TRBV5-1 to TRBJ1-3, with D maybe TRBD1 (5 bases). V was clipped by 4 bases and J by 4 bases, with 21 bases between them. The germline CDR1 and CDR2 sequences are SGHRS and YFSETQ. The CDR3 totals 17 residues. The CDR3 here is CASSNRDPGVGGNTIYF. In nucleotides, the CDR3 is TGCGCCAGCAGCAACCGGGACCCCGGAGTAGGGGGAAACACCATATATTTT. Full variable domain (outside the CDR3, taken from reference TRBV5-1 and TRBJ1-3): KAGVTQTPRYLIKTRGQQVTLSCSPISGHRSVSWYQQTPGQGLQFLFEYFSETQRNKGNFPGRFSGRQFSNSRSEMNVSTLELGDSALYLCASSNRDPGVGGNTIYFGEGSWLTVV.

This clonotype was observed at least ten times. DNA of the CDR3: TGCAGTGCTAGACGGGGGGACAGCGCCGGGGAGCTGTTTTTT. Its translation is CSARRGDSAGELFF. The chain is built from TRBV20-1 and TRBJ2-2; D is tentatively TRBD1 or TRBD2 (7 bases each). Germline V lookup: CDR1 DFQATT, CDR2 SNEGSKA (reference sequence). Trimming removed 2 bases at V and 6 bases at J, with 13 bases between. The CDR3 contains 14 residues.

The rearrangement uses TRBV7-9 and TRBJ2-1; 12 positions agree with TRBD2. CDR1 is SEHNR and CDR2 is FQNEAQ in the germline V gene (reference sequence). The CDR3 totals 16 residues. V lost 5 bases to trimming and J lost 3 bases; unmatched junction nucleotides: 5. In nucleotides, the CDR3 is TGTGCCAGCAGCCAAAGACTAGCGGGAGTCTACAATGAGCAGTTCTTC. Its protein product is CASSQRLAGVYNEQFF.

This clonotype was counted ten times or more. The genes are TRBV29-1 and TRBJ1-1, with D unresolved. The germline V gene encodes CDR1 SQVTM and CDR2 ANQGSEA. This CDR3 is built from 13 residues. Trimming stripped 7 bases from V and 1 base from J, with 13 bases between. This CDR3 is CSAGRATNTEAFF. The CDR3 DNA follows: TGCAGCGCTGGTAGGGCCACGAACACTGAAGCTTTCTTT.

This clonotype was observed many times. J is TRBJ1-1 and V is TRBV28; D is ambiguous. The CDR3 has 15 amino acids. V gave up 0 bases and J gave up 1 base, with 9 bases separating them. Germline V CDR1 and CDR2: MDHEN, SYDVKM. CDR3 in amino acids: CASSLWGKENTEAFF. CDR3 DNA sequence: TGTGCCAGCAGTTTATGGGGGAAGGAGAACACTGAAGCTTTCTTT.